Sequencing of this T cell receptor (beta chain) was carried out in a study of T cell changes during pregnancy in multiple sclerosis. This clone has only one observation. This CDR3 has 15 amino acids. Germline V gene lookup returns CDR1 SGHRS and CDR2 YFSETQ. The ends lost 5 bases at V and 3 bases at J; junction bases unmatched: 5. Sequenced by immunoSEQ multiplex PCR; TCRdb stores in-frame clones only, minus some. Among tens of thousands of clones, 88% were seen once, and the ten largest hold over 3%. The chain couples TRBV5-1 to TRBJ2-5; 12 bases map to TRBD2. The material sequenced was peripheral blood, taken before pregnancy. The source is a female donor with multiple sclerosis, enrolled in a pregnancy study. The CDR3 region has the DNA TGCGCCAGCAGTAGACTAGCGGGGGACAAAGAGACCCAGTACTTC. Residues: CASSRLAGDKETQYF.